This TCR beta chain was identified in a study of T-cell reconstitution after alpha-beta-depleted transplantation in children. J gave up 5 bases and V 5 bases, and 8 bases lay outside the gene matches. The CDR3 covers 17 residues. Germline assignment: CDR1 KGHDR and CDR2 SFDVKD. Unique molecular identifiers tagged the TCRbeta library. A single record per CDR3 protein comes from TCRdb applying MiXCR to the PCR reads. The sample contains 350,000 to 400,000 distinct CDR3 sequences, around 21% of which appear only once. This sequence was found in a human donor who donated a stem cell graft to a child with acute myeloid leukemia. Sequencing used PBMCs from the stem cell graft donor, obtained from the stem cell graft. V gene TRBV24-1 combines with J gene TRBJ2-5, with 15 bases matching TRBD2. The CDR3, as DNA: TGTGCCACCAGTGGGGGACTAGCGGGAGGATACGGGGAGACCCAGTACTTC. The encoded protein is CATSGGLAGGYGETQYF.